The entry below gives a single T cell receptor (beta chain) sequence along with its context. These data originate in a study of blood T cell repertoires in COVID-19. Assay: immunoSEQ multiplex PCR; the TCRdb copy retains only in-frame clones and omits some. This table has approximately 250,000 clones, roughly 82% appearing once. The CDR3 extends over 13 amino acids. CDR1 is MNHEY, CDR2 SMNVEV, per germline (reference sequence). Trimming removed 8 bases at V and 0 bases at J, with 10 bases between. Sequences were obtained from peripheral blood. V is TRBV27 and J is TRBJ1-1, with D possibly TRBD1 on 5 matching bases. The origin of this receptor is a woman of 80 years or more with COVID-19, enrolled during active disease. CDR3 sequence reads: CASRSGMNTEAFF. The DNA of the CDR3 is TGTGCCAGCCGATCAGGGATGAACACTGAAGCTTTCTTT.